One and the same sample provided the 26 T cell receptor beta chains below, sequenced in a study of blood T cell repertoires in COVID-19. Using immunoSEQ multiplex PCR, the repertoire was profiled, and TCRdb retains in-frame clones only, with some absent. There are about 170,000 clones in the sample; approximately 84% occur only once, and around a fifth lies in the top ten. Sequences were obtained from peripheral blood. The source of these receptors is a woman older than 75 with acute or convalescent COVID-19.

This sequence joins TRBV21-1 and TRBJ2-1; the table's D call, TRBD2, has no DNA check behind it. TRBV21-1 is given as a pseudogene. The CDR3 contains 16 residues. The CDR3 sequence: CASSKAEWDYCNEQFF. As DNA, the CDR3 is TGTGCCAGCAGCAAAGCGGAGTGGGACTACTGCAATGAGCAGTTCTTC.

This clone was recorded once. The chain couples TRBV28 to TRBJ1-3; D not resolved. Trimming pared 7 bases from V and 7 bases from J, leaving 11 bases between. Germline CDR1 MDHEN, CDR2 SYDVKM. The CDR3 sequence is 12 residues long. CDR3 loop: CASISLRNTIYF. The CDR3 DNA reads TGTGCCAGCATTTCCCTCCGGAACACCATATATTTT.

This clone was recorded once. The gene calls are TRBV7-2 and TRBJ1-2; 11 nucleotides align to TRBD1. Germline V lookup: CDR1 SGHTA, CDR2 FQGNSA. J lost 8 bases, V lost 5 bases, and 7 bases had no gene match. This CDR3 contains 14 residues. CDR3 in DNA: TGTGCCAGCAGCGCGGACAGGGGGCTCAGGGGCTACACCTTC. Its protein is CASSADRGLRGYTF.

The V and J genes are TRBV19 and TRBJ2-5; 10 bases map to TRBD1. Looked up from germline, CDR1 is LNHDA and CDR2 is SQIVND (reference sequence). V gave up 4 bases and J gave up 5 bases; unmatched junction bases: 13. This CDR3 contains 17 residues. CDR3 amino acids: CASSSQRTGTGDETQYF. CDR3 nucleotides: TGTGCCAGTAGTAGCCAACGAACCGGGACAGGGGATGAGACCCAGTACTTC.

The chain has TRBV6-2 or TRBV6-3 and TRBJ2-3, with 7 bases aligning to TRBD2. This CDR3 region has 19 residues. Unmatched junction bases numbered 18, after V lost 3 bases and J lost 3 bases. CDR1 and CDR2 (germline): MNHEY, SVGEGT. CDR3: CASSYDPSGPLGWTDTQYF. CDR3 DNA: TGTGCCAGCAGTTATGACCCTAGCGGCCCCCTAGGATGGACAGATACGCAGTATTTT.

The chain uses TRBV25-1 and TRBJ1-2; D remains unclear. Germline V gene lookup returns CDR1 MGHDK and CDR2 SYGVNS. The CDR3 is 15 amino acids. V shed 4 bases and J shed 8 bases, with 20 bases lying between them. The CDR3 loop is CASSGIRRNRWGYTF. The CDR3 nucleotides are TGTGCCAGCAGTGGAATACGGAGGAATCGATGGGGCTACACCTTC.

J is TRBJ1-5 and V is TRBV10-1; no definite D call. This CDR3 spans 12 amino acids. CDR1 is WNHNN, CDR2 SYGVQD, per germline (reference sequence). The V and J ends lost 0 bases and 9 bases respectively, with 6 bases between them. The CDR3 loop is CASSESNGPQHF. The CDR3 DNA is TGCGCCAGCAGTGAGTCGAACGGGCCCCAGCATTTT.

The chain joins TRBV19 to TRBJ2-7; TRBD1 might be the D (6 bases). With 6 bases removed from V and 0 bases from J, the gap between germline ends came to 12 bases. CDR3 length equals 14 residues. CDR1 and CDR2 from the germline V gene are LNHDA and SQIVND (reference sequence). CDR3: CASRRQDNSYEQYF. In DNA form, the CDR3 reads TGTGCCAGTAGAAGACAGGATAACTCCTACGAGCAGTACTTC.

V and J are TRBV5-5 and TRBJ1-2; TRBD1 aligns across 8 bases. CDR1 and CDR2 from the germline V gene are SGHKS and YYEKEE (reference sequence). The CDR3 spans 13 residues. V was pared by 4 bases and J by 5 bases, with 4 bases of the junction left unmatched. The CDR3 bases are TGTGCCAGCAGCAACTACAGGGGGTATGGCTACACCTTC. Translation gives CASSNYRGYGYTF. The full variable domain, with the rest looked up from reference TRBV5-5 and TRBJ1-2, is DAGVTQSPTHLIKTRGQQVTLRCSPISGHKSVSWYQQVLGQGPQFIFQYYEKEERGRGNFPDRFSARQFPNYSSELNVNALLLGDSALYLCASSNYRGYGYTFGSGTRLTVV.

The chain links TRBV7-6 to TRBJ2-2, with TRBD2 matching over 11 bases. The CDR3 runs 19 residues. V gave up 4 bases and J gave up 3 bases; unmatched junction bases: 13. The V gene's germline CDR1 is SGHVS and CDR2 FNYEAQ. In DNA form, the CDR3 reads TGTGCCAGCAGCTCGCGAGCCCGGACTAGCGGGCGATACACCGGGGAGCTGTTTTTT. The encoded protein is CASSSRARTSGRYTGELFF.

CDR3 protein: CASSPRQGSSYEQYF. For the CDR3, the DNA is TGTGCCAGCAGCCCAAGACAGGGGAGCTCCTACGAGCAGTACTTC. The rearrangement links TRBV7-6 to TRBJ2-7; 8 positions match TRBD1. This CDR3 is built from 15 residues. The V and J ends lost 5 bases and 0 bases, in that order; junction bases with no gene match: 6. CDR1 SGHVS and CDR2 FNYEAQ come from the germline V gene.

The rearrangement uses TRBV5-1 and TRBJ2-1; no clear D gene. The CDR3 runs to 14 residues. The germline V gene has CDR1 SGHRS and CDR2 YFSETQ. Trimming took off 3 bases at V and 0 bases at J, with 7 bases between the two ends. The CDR3 reads CASSSSYSYNEQFF. The CDR3 DNA reads as TGCGCCAGCAGCTCCTCGTACTCCTACAATGAGCAGTTCTTC.

This clone was detected only a few times. The chain carries TRBV10-3 and TRBJ1-6; D unclear. Germline V gene sequence: CDR1 ENHRY, CDR2 SYGVKD. The CDR3 runs 13 residues. The V end was cut by 6 bases, the J end by 11 bases, with 14 bases between. CDR3 protein: CAIRPGSPAPLHF. Written as DNA, the CDR3 is TGTGCCATCAGGCCGGGGTCACCCGCACCCCTCCACTTT.

The chain couples TRBV27 to TRBJ2-2, with D unresolved. The CDR3 sequence is 13 residues long. CDR1 is MNHEY, CDR2 SMNVEV, per germline (reference sequence). The V end was cut by 4 bases, the J end by 10 bases, with 13 bases between. Written as DNA, the CDR3 is TGTGCCAGCAGTTCGACACCCACACAGGAGCTGTTTTTT. Translated: CASSSTPTQELFF.

V and J are TRBV6-5 and TRBJ1-1; TRBD1 is a possible D gene (5 bases). V was shortened by 6 bases and J by 5 bases, with 13 bases between the two germline ends. The CDR3 loop spans 13 amino acids. The V gene's germline CDR1 is MNHEY and CDR2 SVGAGI. The CDR3 DNA reads TGTGCCAGCAGAAGGGGTGATTGGACTGAAGCTTTCTTT. Residues: CASRRGDWTEAFF.

The chain uses TRBV27 and TRBJ2-3; a weak D match, TRBD1 (6 bases). Per the germline V gene, CDR1 is MNHEY and CDR2 is SMNVEV (reference sequence). The V and J ends lost 11 bases and 6 bases respectively, with 12 bases between them. This CDR3 is 11 amino acids long. CDR3 nucleotides: TGTGCCGCCCAGGGGATGGATACGCAGTATTTT. Residues: CAAQGMDTQYF.

V and J are TRBV9 and TRBJ2-5; 9 nucleotides align to TRBD1. Germline CDR1 SGDLS, CDR2 YYNGEE. V dropped 4 bases and J dropped 4; count of bases not matched to a gene: 8. The CDR3 is 15 residues long. The CDR3 reads CASSIWDREGETQYF. The CDR3 nucleotides are TGTGCCAGCAGCATATGGGACAGGGAAGGAGAGACCCAGTACTTC.

The V and J genes are TRBV5-1 and TRBJ1-2; tentatively, D is TRBD1 (6 bases). The germline gives CDR1 SGHRS, CDR2 YFSETQ. This CDR3 spans 14 amino acids. Trimming took 4 bases from V and 4 from J, leaving 14 bases between them. The CDR3 region has the DNA TGCGCCAGCAGCATTTTGACAGGAGGCTATGGCTACACCTTC. The encoded protein is CASSILTGGYGYTF.

The chain combines TRBV30 with TRBJ1-2; 8 nucleotides agree with TRBD1. This CDR3 has 17 residues. The V gene end was trimmed by 2 bases and the J gene end by 5 bases; junction bases not matched to a gene: 16. Germline lookup yields CDR1 GTSNPN and CDR2 SVGIG (reference sequence). Here the CDR3 DNA reads TGTGCCTGGAGTAGCGTGACAGGGGCTAATCACTTTTATGGCTACACCTTC. Amino acids: CAWSSVTGANHFYGYTF.

The gene calls are TRBV5-1 and TRBJ1-1; possibly TRBD1 for D (6 bases). Germline V gives CDR1 SGHRS, CDR2 YFSETQ. The V gene lost 4 bases and the J gene lost 1 base, with 8 bases spanning the gap. The CDR3 is 13 amino acids. The CDR3 DNA is TGCGCCAGCAGCGGGGACACGAACACTGAAGCTTTCTTT. Translating it yields CASSGDTNTEAFF.

The J gene is TRBJ1-5, the V gene TRBV6-5, with D perhaps TRBD1 (5 bases). The CDR3 runs to 15 residues. V was cut by 6 bases and J by 2 bases, with 14 bases left in between. Germline V gene lookup returns CDR1 MNHEY and CDR2 SVGAGI. CDR3 amino acids: CASSPGLGGNQPQHF. The DNA for the CDR3 is TGTGCCAGCAGCCCGGGACTTGGGGGCAATCAGCCCCAGCATTTT.

V usage is TRBV30 and J usage is TRBJ1-4; 7 nucleotides line up with TRBD1. The CDR3 is made up of 15 amino acids. The ends lost 0 bases at V and 10 bases at J; junction bases unmatched: 11. Germline values: CDR1 GTSNPN, CDR2 SVGIG (reference sequence). CDR3 bases: TGTGCCTGGAGTGTACAGGGACAGTTGGGACGAAAACTGTTTTTT. It encodes CAWSVQGQLGRKLFF.

The chain couples TRBV21-1 to TRBJ1-2; the D segment call TRBD1 is taken from the table without a DNA check. TRBV21-1 is a pseudogene. The length of the CDR3 is 17 residues. The chain's CDR3 is CASSKGRSRGRRYGYTF. The CDR3 coding sequence is TGTGCCAGCAGCAAAGGAAGATCGAGGGGGCGACGCTATGGCTACACCTTC.

The chain has TRBV5-4 and TRBJ2-7; 9 bases are a match to TRBD1. The CDR3 spans 13 residues. CDR1 SGHNT and CDR2 YYREEE come from the germline V gene (reference sequence). Unmatched junction bases numbered 6, after V lost 4 bases and J lost 7 bases. This CDR3 reads CASSRTGVGEQYF. The CDR3 DNA follows: TGTGCCAGCAGCAGGACAGGGGTGGGGGAGCAGTACTTC.

The J gene is TRBJ1-3, the V gene TRBV3-1 (or the pseudogene TRBV3-2); 7 nucleotides line up with TRBD1. The germline V gene encodes CDR1 LGHDT and CDR2 YNNKEL (reference sequence). The ends lost 4 bases at V and 3 bases at J; junction bases unmatched: 6. The CDR3 is made up of 15 amino acids. The CDR3 sequence is CASSPGTAFGNTIYF. The DNA for the CDR3 is TGTGCCAGCAGCCCCGGGACAGCCTTTGGAAACACCATATATTTT.

The V call is TRBV7-2, the J call TRBJ1-5; D is unresolved. CDR1 and CDR2 from the germline V gene are SGHTA and FQGNSA. The CDR3 is 12 residues long. Trimming took 3 bases from V and 6 from J, leaving 6 bases between them. The CDR3 DNA reads TGTGCCAGCAGCTTGGACTTTCAGCCCCAGCATTTT. Its translation is CASSLDFQPQHF.